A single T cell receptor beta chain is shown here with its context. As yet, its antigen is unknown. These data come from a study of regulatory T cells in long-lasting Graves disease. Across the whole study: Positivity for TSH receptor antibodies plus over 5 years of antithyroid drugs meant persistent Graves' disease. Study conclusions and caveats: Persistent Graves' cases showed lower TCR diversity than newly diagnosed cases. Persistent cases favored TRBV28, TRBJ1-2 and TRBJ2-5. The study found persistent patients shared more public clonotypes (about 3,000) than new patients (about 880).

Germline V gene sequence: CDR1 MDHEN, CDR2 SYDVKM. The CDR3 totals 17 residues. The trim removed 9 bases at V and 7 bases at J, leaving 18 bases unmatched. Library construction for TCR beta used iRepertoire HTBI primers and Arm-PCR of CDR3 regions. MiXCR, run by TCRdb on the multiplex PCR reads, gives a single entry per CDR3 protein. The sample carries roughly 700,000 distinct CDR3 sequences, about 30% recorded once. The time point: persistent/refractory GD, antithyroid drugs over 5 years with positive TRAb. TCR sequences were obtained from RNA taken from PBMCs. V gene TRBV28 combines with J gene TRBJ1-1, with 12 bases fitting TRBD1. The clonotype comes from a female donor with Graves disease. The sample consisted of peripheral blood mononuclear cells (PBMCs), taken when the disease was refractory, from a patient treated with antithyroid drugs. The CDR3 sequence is CASSIGGTGGMHDEAFF. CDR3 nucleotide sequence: TGTGCCAGTAGTATAGGGGGGACAGGGGGCATGCACGATGAAGCTTTCTTT.